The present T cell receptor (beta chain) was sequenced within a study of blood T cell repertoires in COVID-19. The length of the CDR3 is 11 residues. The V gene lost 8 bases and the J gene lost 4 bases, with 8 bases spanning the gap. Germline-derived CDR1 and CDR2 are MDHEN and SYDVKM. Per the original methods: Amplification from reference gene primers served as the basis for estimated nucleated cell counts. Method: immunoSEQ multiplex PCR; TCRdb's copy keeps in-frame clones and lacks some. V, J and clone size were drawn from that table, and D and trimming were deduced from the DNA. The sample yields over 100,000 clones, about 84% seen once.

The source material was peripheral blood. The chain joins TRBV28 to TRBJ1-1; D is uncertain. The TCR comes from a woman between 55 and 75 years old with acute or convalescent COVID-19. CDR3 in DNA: TGTGCCAGCGGCCTCTTCACTGAAGCTTTCTTT. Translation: CASGLFTEAFF.